This T cell receptor (beta chain) was observed in a study of blood T cell repertoires in COVID-19. At the level of the study: From the United States, Italy and Spain came samples of acute and convalescent COVID-19.

The CDR3 has 15 residues. Germline assignment: CDR1 SEHNR and CDR2 FQNEAQ (reference sequence). The V end lost 3 bases, the J end lost 0 bases, and 10 bases lay between the germline ends. Sequencing was performed with immunoSEQ multiplex PCR; in TCRdb, only in-frame clones are kept and a portion is missing. The sample carries 300,000 to 450,000 clones, about 89% recorded once. The rearrangement joins TRBV7-9 to TRBJ2-3, with a possible D match to TRBD1 (5 bases). The origin of this receptor is a man aged 25-45 years who had recovered from COVID-19. Sequenced: PBMCs or T cells enriched from blood (not recorded which). The CDR3 DNA sequence: TGTGCCAGCAGCTTTGGGGCCCCTAGCACAGATACGCAGTATTTT. This sequence encodes CASSFGAPSTDTQYF.